One sample yielded the 5 T cell receptor beta chains listed below, sequenced in a study of blood T cell repertoires in COVID-19. This table comes from immunoSEQ multiplex PCR, and its TCRdb copy is limited to in-frame clones, with some not included. The table includes 93,000 or so clones, 84% detected once. The source material was peripheral blood. The receptors here all came from a human donor in a cohort sampled during active COVID-19.

The genes are TRBV19 and TRBJ1-6; D is unclear. The germline V and J ends were trimmed by 6 bases and 5 bases, with 11 bases remaining between them. There are 14 residues in the CDR3. Germline CDR1 and CDR2: LNHDA and SQIVND (reference sequence). This CDR3 is CASSNGVNNSPLHF. In DNA form, the CDR3 reads TGTGCCAGTAGCAACGGGGTCAATAATTCACCCCTCCACTTT.

This chain links TRBV6-5 with TRBJ1-2, with D perhaps TRBD1 (5 bases). Trimming pared 3 bases from V and 8 bases from J, leaving 13 bases between. The CDR3 has 13 amino acids. Germline CDR1 reads MNHEY; CDR2 reads SVGAGI. The CDR3 spells CASSYPGLWGYTF. The CDR3, as DNA: TGTGCCAGCAGTTATCCAGGGCTGTGGGGCTACACCTTC.

The V and J genes are TRBV15 and TRBJ2-1; the match to TRBD2 covers 8 bases. The CDR3 loop spans 16 amino acids. J lost 1 base, V lost 4 bases, and 6 bases had no gene match. Germline V gene sequence: CDR1 LNHNV, CDR2 YYDKDF (reference sequence). CDR3 sequence reads: CATSTYGGASYNEQFF. CDR3 coding DNA: TGTGCCACCAGCACCTACGGGGGGGCATCCTACAATGAGCAGTTCTTC.

The V call is TRBV4-2, the J call TRBJ1-4, with D perhaps matching TRBD1 (6 bases). CDR3 size: 16 residues. Germline V gene sequence: CDR1 LGHNA, CDR2 YNFKEQ. Trimming removed 1 base at V and 4 bases at J, with 13 bases between. CDR3 amino acids: CASSQVNGQINEKLFF. The CDR3 nucleotides read TGTGCCAGCAGCCAAGTTAACGGACAGATTAATGAAAAACTGTTTTTT.

The rearrangement uses TRBV5-1 and TRBJ1-2, with D possibly being TRBD1 (6 bases). The ends were cut back, 0 bases at V and 0 bases at J, with 15 bases in the middle. The CDR3 sequence is 17 residues long. The germline V gene has CDR1 SGHRS and CDR2 YFSETQ. CDR3 amino acids: CASSLDRVQLTNYGYTF. The CDR3 DNA is TGCGCCAGCAGCTTGGACAGGGTACAGCTAACTAACTATGGCTACACCTTC.